A single sample gave rise to the 17 T cell receptor beta chains below, sequenced in a study of blood T cell repertoires in COVID-19. Libraries were prepared by immunoSEQ multiplex PCR; TCRdb keeps only in-frame clonotypes and omits some of them. The data contain around 330,000 clones, around 85% of them seen just once; the ten biggest clones take up 1.9%. The source material was PBMCs or T cells enriched from blood (not recorded which). The receptors shown here come from a woman younger than 45 who had been exposed to COVID-19.

The V call is TRBV3-1 (or the pseudogene TRBV3-2), the J call TRBJ2-1; a possible D gene is TRBD2 (6 bases). CDR1 is LGHDT and CDR2 is YNNKEL in the germline V gene (reference sequence). The CDR3 runs 15 residues. V was clipped by 4 bases and J by 3 bases, with 13 bases between them. The chain's CDR3 is CASSLTRGSYNEQFF. The CDR3 DNA reads TGTGCCAGCAGCCTGACTAGAGGAAGCTACAATGAGCAGTTCTTC.

The CDR3 spells CSPQSEAFF. CDR3 bases: TGCAGCCCCCAATCTGAAGCTTTCTTT. The rearrangement uses TRBV20-1 and TRBJ1-1; D ambiguous. This CDR3 has 9 residues. CDR1 and CDR2 (germline): DFQATT, SNEGSKA (reference sequence).

The J gene is TRBJ1-5, the V gene TRBV10-3; 11 bases agree with TRBD1. The CDR3 runs 16 residues. CDR1 is ENHRY, CDR2 SYGVKD, per germline. V was pared by 10 bases and J by 4 bases, with 12 bases of the junction left unmatched. CDR3 nucleotides: TGTGCCACCTCAGAGGGGGACAGGGGGACAAATCAGCCCCAGCATTTT. The encoded protein is CATSEGDRGTNQPQHF.

V usage is TRBV4-1 and J usage is TRBJ1-5; D call uncertain. CDR1 and CDR2 from the germline V gene are MGHRA and YSYEKL. Trimming shortened V by 1 base and J by 3 bases, and 7 bases separated the two germline ends. The CDR3 sequence is 14 residues long. This CDR3 is CASSQAPVNQPQHF. CDR3 DNA: TGCGCCAGCAGCCAAGCGCCGGTCAATCAGCCCCAGCATTTT.

Here the CDR3 reads CATSWGQGGETQYF. The CDR3 coding sequence is TGTGCCACCAGTTGGGGACAGGGGGGAGAGACCCAGTACTTC. V gene TRBV24-1 combines with J gene TRBJ2-5; TRBD1 agrees at 11 bases. CDR1 KGHDR and CDR2 SFDVKD come from the germline V gene. J lost 4 bases, V lost 6 bases, and 3 bases had no gene match. CDR3 length: 14 amino acids.

This clone has only one observation. The genes are TRBV29-1 and TRBJ1-1; D is possibly TRBD1 (6 bases). Germline V gene data show CDR1 as SQVTM and CDR2 as ANQGSEA. CDR3 size: 15 residues. V was pared by 5 bases and J by 0 bases, with 16 bases between. The CDR3 loop reads CSVPGGGGLNTEAFF. CDR3 nucleotide sequence: TGCAGCGTTCCGGGTGGGGGCGGACTGAACACTGAAGCTTTCTTT.

CDR3 residues: CASSDGAGFSTNEKLFF. The CDR3 DNA sequence: TGTGCCAGCAGTGATGGGGCCGGCTTCTCAACTAATGAAAAACTGTTTTTT. V and J are TRBV25-1 and TRBJ1-4; TRBD1 might be the D (5 bases). CDR3 size: 17 residues. Germline V lookup: CDR1 MGHDK, CDR2 SYGVNS. The V gene lost 3 bases and the J gene lost 0 bases, with 14 bases spanning the gap. Using reference TRBV25-1 and TRBJ1-4 for the parts outside the CDR3, the full variable domain is EADIYQTPRYLVIGTGKKITLECSQTMGHDKMYWYQQDPGMELHLIHYSYGVNSTEKGDLSSESTVSRIRTEHFPLTLESARPSHTSQYLCASSDGAGFSTNEKLFFGSGTQLSVL.

The V and J genes are TRBV12-3 or TRBV12-4 and TRBJ2-5; unclear D gene. CDR3 length equals 13 residues. The ends were cut back, 5 bases at V and 4 bases at J, with 11 bases in the middle. The CDR3 DNA reads as TGTGCCAGCAGTCAAGCGATCCGAGAGACCCAGTACTTC. It is translated as CASSQAIRETQYF.

This sequence joins TRBV28 and TRBJ1-3, with unresolved D. This CDR3 contains 16 residues. The V gene's germline CDR1 is MDHEN and CDR2 SYDVKM. The germline V and J ends were trimmed by 10 bases and 3 bases, with 22 bases remaining between them. In nucleotides, the CDR3 is TGTGCCATCCTAGGGCCGGGAGTCGAGGATGGAAACACCATATATTTT. It is translated as CAILGPGVEDGNTIYF.

This clone appeared a few times. The rearrangement links TRBV30 to TRBJ1-2; the D gene is possibly TRBD1 (5 bases). The V gene's germline CDR1 is GTSNPN and CDR2 SVGIG (reference sequence). This CDR3 is 13 amino acids long. V lost 4 bases and J lost 4, with 13 bases in between. CDR3 nucleotides: TGTGCCTGGACCCCAGGGAACAGCTATGGCTACACCTTC. Translation: CAWTPGNSYGYTF.

This clone was seen only once. The chain employs TRBV2 and TRBJ1-1; 8 bases are a match to TRBD1. V dropped 5 bases and J dropped 1; count of bases not matched to a gene: 3. Germline lookup yields CDR1 SNHLY and CDR2 FYNNEI. The CDR3 is 14 residues long. The CDR3 DNA reads TGTGCCAGCAGTCGAGACAGGGGGAACACTGAAGCTTTCTTT. Amino acid sequence: CASSRDRGNTEAFF.

In this sample, this clone turned up a few times. V is TRBV28 and J is TRBJ1-5, with 9 bases matching TRBD1. With V trimmed by 5 bases and J by 6 bases, 8 bases remained unmatched. Germline CDR1 MDHEN, CDR2 SYDVKM. The CDR3 is made up of 15 amino acids. The CDR3 here is CASSRGTGLRQPQHF. Here the CDR3 DNA reads TGTGCCAGCAGTCGAGGGACAGGGCTGCGTCAGCCCCAGCATTTT.

This clone was observed a single time. The chain recombines TRBV27 with TRBJ1-2, with 10 bases identical to TRBD1. In germline, CDR1 is MNHEY, CDR2 SMNVEV (reference sequence). J was trimmed by 8 bases and V by 6 bases; bases with no gene match: 9. There are 14 residues in the CDR3. The CDR3 protein is CASSFRQGAGGYTF. The CDR3 nucleotides read TGTGCCAGCAGCTTTCGACAGGGGGCTGGGGGCTACACCTTC.

The chain combines TRBV7-9 with TRBJ2-2; TRBD2 matches at 8 bases. The CDR3 loop spans 15 amino acids. After removal of 5 bases from V and 2 bases from J, the junction contained 4 bases not matched to a gene. Germline V gene sequence: CDR1 SEHNR, CDR2 FQNEAQ (reference sequence). The CDR3, as DNA: TGTGCCAGCAGCCGTAGCGGGGTAAACACCGGGGAGCTGTTTTTT. Amino acid sequence: CASSRSGVNTGELFF. Full variable domain (remainder filled in from reference TRBV7-9 and TRBJ2-2): DTGVSQNPRHKITKRGQNVTFRCDPISEHNRLYWYRQTLGQGPEFLTYFQNEAQLEKSRLLSDRFSAERPKGSFSTLEIQRTEQGDSAMYLCASSRSGVNTGELFFGEGSRLTVL.

The chain carries TRBV23-1 and TRBJ2-7; 9 nucleotides agree with TRBD1. TRBV23-1 is sorted into the ORF group, with uncertain function. V was pared by 2 bases and J by 1 base, with 3 bases of the junction left unmatched. The CDR3 is 15 amino acids. The CDR3 sequence is CASSQTGGFSYEQYF. CDR3 in DNA: TGCGCCAGCAGTCAAACAGGGGGCTTTTCCTACGAGCAGTACTTC.

This chain connects TRBV12-3 or TRBV12-4 to TRBJ1-5, with D unclear. Trimming pared 6 bases from V and 5 bases from J, leaving 11 bases between. The CDR3 totals 13 residues. In nucleotides, the CDR3 is TGTGCCAGCAGCCTTTCTCCCTATCAGCCCCAGCATTTT. This encodes CASSLSPYQPQHF.

The chain employs TRBV4-2 and TRBJ2-1; D uncertain. The V end lost 2 bases, the J end lost 6 bases, and 8 bases lay between the germline ends. In germline, CDR1 is LGHNA, CDR2 YNFKEQ. The CDR3 totals 13 residues. The CDR3 DNA follows: TGTGCCAGCAGCCAAAATACGGGCAATGAGCAGTTCTTC. Translated: CASSQNTGNEQFF.